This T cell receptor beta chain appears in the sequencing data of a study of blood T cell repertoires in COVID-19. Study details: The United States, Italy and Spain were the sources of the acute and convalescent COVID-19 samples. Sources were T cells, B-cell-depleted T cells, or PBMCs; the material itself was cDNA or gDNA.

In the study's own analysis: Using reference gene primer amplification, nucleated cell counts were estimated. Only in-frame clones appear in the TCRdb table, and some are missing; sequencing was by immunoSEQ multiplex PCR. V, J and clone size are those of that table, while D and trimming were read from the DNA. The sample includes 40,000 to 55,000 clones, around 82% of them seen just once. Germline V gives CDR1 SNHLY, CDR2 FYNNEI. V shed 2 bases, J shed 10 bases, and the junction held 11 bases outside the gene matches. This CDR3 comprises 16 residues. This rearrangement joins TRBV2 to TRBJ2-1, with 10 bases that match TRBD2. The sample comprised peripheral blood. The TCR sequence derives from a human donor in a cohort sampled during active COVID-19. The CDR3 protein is CASSESRLAGEDEQFF. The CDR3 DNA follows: TGTGCCAGCAGTGAAAGTCGACTAGCGGGCGAGGACGAGCAGTTCTTC.